The 4 T cell receptor beta chains given below trace back to one sample, sequenced in a study of long-term antiretroviral therapy in people with HIV. Samples were assayed with immunoSEQ v3.0 at survey level. Measured with immunoSEQ multiplex PCR; TCRdb has only the in-frame clones, and not every one. Of under 30,000 clones in the sample, about 83% were seen once. The input for sequencing was unsorted PBMCs, taken 3 years after starting antiretroviral therapy. The receptors stem from a man aged 18-30 years with HIV.

The rearrangement links TRBV6-1 to TRBJ2-7, with D possibly being TRBD2 (5 bases). Germline V CDR1 and CDR2: MNHNS, SASEGT. The length of the CDR3 is 12 residues. The V end lost 8 bases, the J end lost 1 base, and 9 bases lay between the germline ends. The CDR3 bases are TGTGCCAGCTCCGGGGTATCCTACGAGCAGTACTTC. Translated: CASSGVSYEQYF.

The rearrangement uses TRBV7-9 and TRBJ2-7; 8 bases align to TRBD1. This CDR3 has 15 residues. With V trimmed by 4 bases and J by 2 bases, 7 bases remained unmatched. Germline lookup yields CDR1 SEHNR and CDR2 FQNEAQ (reference sequence). CDR3 loop: CASSSDRAPAYEQYV. In DNA, the CDR3 is TGTGCCAGCAGCTCGGACAGGGCGCCAGCCTACGAGCAGTACGTC.

This clone has a handful of counts. This chain uses TRBV27 with TRBJ1-6; D unclear. The germline V gene encodes CDR1 MNHEY and CDR2 SMNVEV (reference sequence). Trimming took 7 bases from V and 6 from J, leaving 10 bases between them. The CDR3 contains 13 residues. CDR3 DNA sequence: TGTGCCAGCAAAGACGGCCTTAATTCACCCCTCCACTTT. Residues: CASKDGLNSPLHF.

The table lists this clone with a few counts. The chain employs TRBV2 and TRBJ2-7; D gene unclear. V was cut by 7 bases and J by 2 bases, with 9 bases left in between. The CDR3 has 12 residues. Germline V lookup: CDR1 SNHLY, CDR2 FYNNEI. The CDR3 nucleotides read TGTGCCAGCACCCAGGTCCCCTACGAGCAGTACTTC. Translated, it gives CASTQVPYEQYF.